This T cell receptor (beta chain) originates from a study of OX40 agonist ivuxolimab in advanced cancers. Germline V gene sequence: CDR1 MGHDK, CDR2 SYGVNS. Between the trimmed V and J ends, which lost 5 bases and 7 bases, there was a span of 18 bases. CDR3 length equals 14 residues. At baseline, cycle 4 day 1, and cycle 7 day 1, blood was sampled. TCRdb's copy holds only in-frame clones and misses some; the assay was immunoSEQ multiplex PCR. The sample has tens of thousands of clones, over 75% seen once. The chain combines TRBV25-1 with TRBJ2-7; maybe TRBD2 (7 bases). The sample here was CD4+ or CD8+ T cells sorted from blood, taken in a trial of the OX40 agonist ivuxolimab. The TCR sequence derives from an adult with an advanced solid tumor such as melanoma, head and neck, liver or kidney cancer. The CDR3, as DNA: TGTGCCAGCAGTACCCCTGGGGGGGCGCGGGAGCAGTACTTC. It encodes CASSTPGGAREQYF.